These 21 T cell receptor beta chains were sequenced from one sample in a study of CD8+CD57+ T cells in acquired aplastic anemia. Sequencing was done on patients that had shown CD8+CD57+ cell expansion by flow cytometry. Profiles of TCR beta VDJ and CDR3 were generated from a genomic DNA template. TCRdb independently ran MiXCR on the reads; one entry per CDR3 protein. This table holds approximately 190,000 distinct CDR3 sequences, 48% found once. The source material was sorted CD4+, CD8+, or CD8+CD57+ T cells (not recorded which) from PBMCs. These receptors came from a human donor with aplastic anemia.

This clonotype has more than one count but fewer than ten. This chain links TRBV2 with TRBJ1-2; 8 positions agree with TRBD1. Germline loops: CDR1 SNHLY, CDR2 FYNNEI. The V gene end was trimmed by 4 bases and the J gene end by 4 bases; junction bases not matched to a gene: 5. The CDR3 loop spans 14 amino acids. CDR3 residues: CASSAGQGSYGYTF. CDR3 bases: TGTGCCAGCAGTGCCGGACAGGGCTCCTATGGCTACACCTTC. The full variable domain, with the rest looked up from reference TRBV2 and TRBJ1-2, is EPEVTQTPSHQVTQMGQEVILRCVPISNHLYFYWYRQILGQKVEFLVSFYNNEISEKSEIFDDQFSVERPDGSNFTLKIRSTKLEDSAMYFCASSAGQGSYGYTFGSGTRLTVV.

This clonotype occurred many times. The gene calls are TRBV7-9 and TRBJ2-7; no clear D. The germline CDR1 and CDR2 sequences are SEHNR and FQNEAQ (reference sequence). The CDR3 is made up of 12 amino acids. Trimming shortened V by 5 bases and J by 0 bases, and 5 bases separated the two germline ends. The CDR3 sequence: CASSPTSYEQYF. The CDR3 DNA reads TGTGCCAGCAGCCCCACCTCCTACGAGCAGTACTTC. Combining the CDR3 with reference TRBV7-9 and TRBJ2-7 gives the whole variable domain DTGVSQNPRHKITKRGQNVTFRCDPISEHNRLYWYRQTLGQGPEFLTYFQNEAQLEKSRLLSDRFSAERPKGSFSTLEIQRTEQGDSAMYLCASSPTSYEQYFGPGTRLTVT.

This chain connects TRBV10-2 to TRBJ2-1, with 10 bases that match TRBD2. This CDR3 comprises 15 residues. J gave up 8 bases and V 6 bases, and 10 bases lay outside the gene matches. Germline CDR1 WSHSY, CDR2 SAAADI. CDR3 sequence reads: CASRGSGGAQHEQFF. CDR3 in DNA: TGCGCCAGCAGAGGAAGCGGGGGGGCCCAGCATGAGCAGTTCTTC.

In this sample, this clonotype turned up a few times. The J gene is TRBJ2-7, the V gene TRBV20-1, with D possibly being TRBD1 or TRBD2 (5 bases each). There are 15 residues in the CDR3. Deletions cut 0 bases from V and 0 bases from J, with 12 bases between. Germline lookup yields CDR1 DFQATT and CDR2 SNEGSKA (reference sequence). The CDR3 is CSARDLRGSSYEQYF. The CDR3 DNA follows: TGCAGTGCTAGAGATCTGAGGGGTAGCTCCTACGAGCAGTACTTC.

This clonotype came up many times. This sequence joins TRBV2 and TRBJ2-7; 12 bases are shared with TRBD2. Germline V gene lookup returns CDR1 SNHLY and CDR2 FYNNEI. The V and J ends lost 4 bases and 4 bases, in that order; junction bases with no gene match: 14. The CDR3 extends over 18 amino acids. The CDR3 DNA sequence: TGTGCCAGCAGTGGTGAACTAGCGGGAGGAATTAATTTTTACGAGCAGTACTTC. Its translation is CASSGELAGGINFYEQYF.

This clonotype came up a few times. The chain combines TRBV25-1 with TRBJ2-1, with D possibly being TRBD1 (6 bases). Germline CDR1 MGHDK, CDR2 SYGVNS. There are 15 residues in the CDR3. Trimming shortened V by 2 bases and J by 4 bases, and 12 bases separated the two germline ends. The CDR3 bases are TGTGCCAGCAGTGAACAGGGGACATCGTACAATGAGCAGTTCTTC. Translated: CASSEQGTSYNEQFF.

A note on this clonotype: Germline and junction disagree at one end, which may indicate a read error. This sequence joins TRBV9 and TRBJ2-5; D not resolved. This CDR3 contains 15 residues. Germline V gives CDR1 SGDLS, CDR2 YYNGEE. The CDR3 region is CVSSVDRTQEETQYF. CDR3 DNA: TGTGTCAGCAGCGTAGATAGGACCCAAGAAGAGACCCAGTACTTC. The variable domain in full, completed from reference TRBV9 and TRBJ2-5, reads DSGVTQTPKHLITATGQRVTLRCSPRSGDLSVYWYQQSLDQGLQFLIQYYNGEERAKGNILERFSAQQFPDLHSELNLSSLELGDSALYFCVSSVDRTQEETQYFGPGTRLLVL.

The chain is built from TRBV11-1 and TRBJ2-7; D might be TRBD2 (6 bases). Trimming pared 1 base from V and 0 bases from J, leaving 16 bases between. The CDR3 is 17 amino acids. The germline CDR1 and CDR2 sequences are SGHAT and FQDESV (reference sequence). In nucleotides, the CDR3 is TGTGCCAGCAGCTTAGTTGGGGAGGAATCCCTCTCCTACGAGCAGTACTTC. The encoded protein is CASSLVGEESLSYEQYF.

This chain links TRBV24-1 with TRBJ1-2; D unresolved. The V gene lost 0 bases and the J gene lost 5 bases, with 6 bases spanning the gap. This CDR3 has 13 amino acids. Germline V CDR1 and CDR2: KGHDR, SFDVKD. The CDR3: CATSDLHGYGYTF. Written as DNA, the CDR3 is TGTGCCACCAGTGATTTGCACGGGTATGGCTACACCTTC.

This clonotype occurred once. This chain joins TRBV5-4 and TRBJ2-7; no reliable D call. Germline lookup yields CDR1 SGHNT and CDR2 YYREEE (reference sequence). The CDR3 is 13 residues long. V was trimmed by 4 bases and J by 0 bases, leaving 8 bases between them. The CDR3 nucleotides read TGTGCCAGCAGCCCTACGACCTCCTACGAGCAGTACTTC. It translates to CASSPTTSYEQYF. Looking up the rest from reference TRBV5-4 and TRBJ2-7 gives the full variable domain: ETGVTQSPTHLIKTRGQQVTLRCSSQSGHNTVSWYQQALGQGPQFIFQYYREEENGRGNFPPRFSGLQFPNYSSELNVNALELDDSALYLCASSPTTSYEQYFGPGTRLTVT.

This clonotype has only one observation. Given a much more abundant clone one base away, this may be a read error. The chain has TRBV5-1 and TRBJ2-1; 11 nucleotides line up with TRBD2. The CDR3 extends over 15 amino acids. CDR1 and CDR2 from the germline V gene are SGHRS and YFSETQ. The CDR3 protein is CASSWILAGEGERFF. The CDR3 DNA sequence: TGCGCCAGCAGCTGGATACTAGCGGGAGAGGGTGAGCGGTTCTTC.

This clonotype was seen at least ten times. The rearrangement joins TRBV20-1 to TRBJ2-1; 9 positions agree with TRBD2. The V gene end was trimmed by 8 bases and the J gene end by 6 bases; junction bases not matched to a gene: 8. CDR1 DFQATT and CDR2 SNEGSKA come from the germline V gene (reference sequence). The CDR3 sequence is 13 residues long. This chain's CDR3 is CSPTLAGVNEQFF. In DNA form, the CDR3 reads TGCAGTCCAACCTTAGCGGGAGTCAATGAGCAGTTCTTC.

The rearrangement links TRBV2 to TRBJ1-5; tentative D call: TRBD1 (6 bases). The germline gives CDR1 SNHLY, CDR2 FYNNEI. The V end lost 4 bases, the J end lost 2 bases, and 9 bases lay between the germline ends. The CDR3 length is 14 residues. CDR3 loop: CASSAGDGNQPQHF. For the CDR3, the DNA is TGTGCCAGCAGTGCAGGGGATGGCAATCAGCCCCAGCATTTT. The entire variable domain, with the rest obtained from reference TRBV2 and TRBJ1-5, is as follows: EPEVTQTPSHQVTQMGQEVILRCVPISNHLYFYWYRQILGQKVEFLVSFYNNEISEKSEIFDDQFSVERPDGSNFTLKIRSTKLEDSAMYFCASSAGDGNQPQHFGDGTRLSIL.

The table lists this clonotype with a few counts. V gene TRBV10-3 combines with J gene TRBJ2-3; D is possibly TRBD1 or TRBD2 (6 bases each). The germline gives CDR1 ENHRY, CDR2 SYGVKD. Trimming took off 4 bases at V and 1 base at J, with 15 bases between the two ends. CDR3 size: 16 residues. CDR3 loop: CAISGDLQGRTDTQYF. CDR3 DNA sequence: TGTGCCATCAGTGGGGACTTACAGGGTCGCACAGATACGCAGTATTTT.

This clonotype has only a few counts. The J gene is TRBJ2-7, the V gene TRBV29-1; TRBD1 matches 7 bases. CDR1 is SQVTM, CDR2 ANQGSEA, per germline. This CDR3 region has 13 residues. After removal of 0 bases from V and 4 bases from J, the junction contained 3 bases not matched to a gene. The CDR3 is CSVEEGTDYEQYF. Written as DNA, the CDR3 is TGCAGCGTTGAAGAGGGGACAGATTACGAGCAGTACTTC.

In this sample, this clonotype turned up a few times. This chain uses TRBV19 with TRBJ1-2; D ambiguous. Per the germline V gene, CDR1 is LNHDA and CDR2 is SQIVND (reference sequence). Trimming took 4 bases from V and 6 from J, leaving 12 bases between them. The CDR3 sequence is 13 residues long. This CDR3 reads CASSSWERHGYTF. The CDR3 region has the DNA TGTGCCAGTAGTAGCTGGGAGAGGCATGGCTACACCTTC.

This clonotype was found a few times. The chain is built from TRBV10-3 and TRBJ1-3; D call uncertain. The CDR3 has 13 amino acids. The ends were cut back, 8 bases at V and 4 bases at J, with 12 bases in the middle. Germline lookup yields CDR1 ENHRY and CDR2 SYGVKD. This CDR3 is CAIQELGGNTIYF. DNA for the CDR3: TGTGCCATCCAGGAGCTGGGAGGAAACACCATATATTTT.

This clonotype was seen at least ten times. The chain carries TRBV5-1 and TRBJ2-5, with TRBD2 matching 13 bases. From germline, CDR1 is SGHRS and CDR2 YFSETQ. With 4 bases clipped from V and 5 bases from J, the junction kept 5 bases outside the gene matches. This CDR3 has 15 residues. DNA of the CDR3: TGCGCCAGCAGCAGGGGACTAGCGGGATTGGAGACCCAGTACTTC. It is translated as CASSRGLAGLETQYF.

J is TRBJ2-3 and V is TRBV7-8; tentative D call: TRBD2 (6 bases). The CDR3 is 16 amino acids. The germline gives CDR1 SGHVS, CDR2 FQNEAQ. V shed 2 bases and J shed 1 base, with 13 bases lying between them. The CDR3: CASSLWAGQGTDTQYF. CDR3 DNA sequence: TGTGCCAGCAGCTTATGGGCGGGGCAGGGCACAGATACGCAGTATTTT.

This clonotype was observed many times. V usage is TRBV30 and J usage is TRBJ2-7, with no clear D. The V end lost 1 base, the J end lost 4 bases, and 8 bases lay between the germline ends. The CDR3 totals 12 residues. Germline V gene data show CDR1 as GTSNPN and CDR2 as SVGIG (reference sequence). In nucleotides, the CDR3 is TGTGCCTGGAGTGACCTAGGTTACGAGCAGTACTTC. Residues: CAWSDLGYEQYF.

V gene TRBV10-3 combines with J gene TRBJ2-5, with D possibly TRBD2 on 5 matching bases. The CDR3 is 13 residues long. V lost 10 bases, J lost 3 bases, and 15 bases lay in between. Germline V gene sequence: CDR1 ENHRY, CDR2 SYGVKD. Written as DNA, the CDR3 is TGTGCCACCGCTGGGAGAATTGAAGAGACCCAGTACTTC. It specifies CATAGRIEETQYF.